This T cell receptor beta chain is from a study of cytomegalovirus exposure and HLA in healthy donors. Whole-study results and caveats: Accurate prediction of most subjects' HLA-A and HLA-B alleles from TCR beta sequences was reported. Most TCR sequences showed up rarely, but some public TCRs showed up in many donors.

V dropped 0 bases and J dropped 5 bases, with 12 bases sitting between them. Germline V gives CDR1 SGDLS, CDR2 YYNGEE. The CDR3 runs to 14 residues. As to this clone: Its antigen is not identified.

The primer mix had 60 Vbeta and 13 Jbeta primers. In the authors' methods: A later analysis counted around 74 million unique TCR beta chains, roughly 11 million shared. TCRdb keeps only in-frame clones here, not all; method: immunoSEQ multiplex PCR. For V, J and clone size, that table is used; D and trimming come from the DNA. Altogether roughly 250,000 clones are present, approximately 84% being singletons, with the ten largest covering 1.5% to 2%. The sequence derives from a woman in her thirties or forties in good health and CMV-seropositive. The rearrangement links TRBV9 to TRBJ2-7; tentatively, D is TRBD1 (5 bases). The sequenced material came from PBMCs. CDR3 sequence reads: CASSVDSGSHEQYF. The DNA for the CDR3 is TGTGCCAGCAGCGTAGATTCAGGGTCCCACGAGCAGTACTTC.